This passage covers 23 T cell receptor beta chains from one sample sequenced in a study of T cell repertoires in cytomegalovirus infection. TCRdb reanalysed the reads using MiXCR and keeps one entry per CDR3 protein. Of 150,000 to 200,000 distinct CDR3 sequences listed, about 20% are singletons. Sample: PBMCs. The receptor set was obtained from a human donor in good health (CMV status not recorded). Some clones in this sample may be carry-over from other donors' samples.

The chain recombines TRBV19 with TRBJ2-6, with 9 bases identical to TRBD2. Germline-derived CDR1 and CDR2 are LNHDA and SQIVND (reference sequence). V trimming: 9 bases; J trimming: 0 bases; junction bases outside the gene matches: 3. The CDR3 contains 15 residues. The CDR3 here is CASAGGISGANVLTF. CDR3 sequence (DNA): TGTGCCAGCGCGGGAGGGATCTCTGGGGCCAACGTCCTGACTTTC. The variable domain in full, with the rest retrieved from reference TRBV19 and TRBJ2-6, is DGGITQSPKYLFRKEGQNVTLSCEQNLNHDAMYWYRQDPGQGLRLIYYSQIVNDFQKGDIAEGYSVSREKKESFPLTVTSAQKNPTAFYLCASAGGISGANVLTFGAGSRLTVL.

Of note for this clonotype: A read error may explain this, as a much larger clone is one base away. The chain combines TRBV11-3 with TRBJ1-1; D is ambiguous. CDR3 length: 15 amino acids. Trimming removed 4 bases from V and 0 bases from J, with 12 bases in between. Looked up from germline, CDR1 is SGHNT and CDR2 is YENEEA. The CDR3 is CASSCLDILNTEAFF. The CDR3 DNA reads TGTGCCAGCAGCTGCCTCGACATCTTGAACACTGAAGCTTTCTTT.

On this clonotype: A much larger clone differs by one base, so this may be a read error. The CDR3 is CASSRPTGLGTDTQYF. As DNA, the CDR3 is TGTGCCAGCAGCCGACCGACAGGGTTGGGCACAGATACGCAGTATTTT. The chain is built from TRBV7-8 and TRBJ2-3, with TRBD1 matching over 7 bases. J was trimmed by 1 base and V by 5 bases; bases with no gene match: 9. This CDR3 spans 16 amino acids. Germline CDR1 SGHVS, CDR2 FQNEAQ.

This CDR3 reads CASSGEGGGEQFF. Written as DNA, the CDR3 is TGTGCCAGCAGTGGGGAGGGAGGGGGTGAGCAGTTCTTC. The chain employs TRBV2 and TRBJ2-1; possibly TRBD2 for D (7 bases). Trimming shortened V by 4 bases and J by 9 bases, and 13 bases separated the two germline ends. Germline assignment: CDR1 SNHLY and CDR2 FYNNEI. The CDR3 runs 13 residues.

Comment on this clonotype: An end of the junction does not agree with germline; a read error may underlie this. The V call is TRBV11-3, the J call TRBJ2-1; TRBD2 aligns across 8 bases. CDR3 length equals 16 residues. CDR1 is SGHNT and CDR2 is YENEEA in the germline V gene. CDR3 amino acids: CASSLSGGPSYNEQSF. DNA for the CDR3: TGTGCCAGCAGCTTATCGGGAGGGCCGTCCTACAATGAGCAGTCCTTC.

This clonotype came up many times. The V call is TRBV7-2, the J call TRBJ2-7; D is perhaps TRBD1 or TRBD2 (5 bases each). Per germline, CDR1 SGHTA and CDR2 FQGNSA. V was trimmed by 0 bases and J by 7 bases, leaving 16 bases between them. CDR3 length equals 15 residues. CDR3: CASSLAEAGTREQYF. The DNA of the CDR3 is TGTGCCAGCAGCTTAGCGGAGGCCGGGACCCGGGAGCAGTACTTC. Full variable domain (rest looked up from reference TRBV7-2 and TRBJ2-7): GAGVSQSPSNKVTEKGKDVELRCDPISGHTALYWYRQSLGQGLEFLIYFQGNSAPDKSGLPSDRFSAERTGGSVSTLTIQRTQQEDSAVYLCASSLAEAGTREQYFGPGTRLTVT.

This clonotype occurred many times. This chain joins TRBV5-5 and TRBJ2-2; D ambiguous. Germline CDR1 reads SGHKS; CDR2 reads YYEKEE (reference sequence). CDR3 length: 13 amino acids. Between the trimmed V and J ends, which lost 1 base and 6 bases, there was a span of 7 bases. CDR3 amino acids: CASSLMSAGELFF. The CDR3 nucleotides read TGTGCCAGCAGCTTGATGAGCGCCGGGGAGCTGTTTTTT.

There are a few counts of this clonotype. This chain connects TRBV29-1 to TRBJ2-3, with TRBD1 matching 10 bases. Losses at the gene ends were 4 bases for V and 3 bases for J; bases not matched to a gene: 10. The CDR3 is 16 amino acids. Germline assignment: CDR1 SQVTM and CDR2 ANQGSEA. The CDR3 DNA reads as TGCAGCGTTGGGGGACAGGGGATTCTTTGGACAGATACGCAGTATTTT. This gives the protein CSVGGQGILWTDTQYF.

V and J are TRBV7-6 and TRBJ2-1; the match to TRBD1 covers 9 bases. This CDR3 contains 13 residues. The germline gives CDR1 SGHVS, CDR2 FNYEAQ. The trim removed 5 bases at V and 7 bases at J, leaving 3 bases unmatched. CDR3 sequence (DNA): TGTGCCAGCAGCAGGGACAGGGCGAATGAGCAGTTCTTC. Translating it yields CASSRDRANEQFF.

For this clonotype: A much bigger clone sits one base away, suggesting this may be a read error. CDR3 coding DNA: TGTGCCAGCACCGTAAGACTAGTGGGACCTGGGGAGCAGTACTTC. Its protein product is CASTVRLVGPGEQYF. The genes are TRBV7-2 and TRBJ2-7; D is possibly TRBD2 (6 bases). From germline, CDR1 is SGHTA and CDR2 FQGNSA. Trimming took off 7 bases at V and 7 bases at J, with 23 bases between the two ends. The CDR3 is 15 amino acids.

This chain connects TRBV6-2 or TRBV6-3 to TRBJ1-1; D gene unclear. V gave up 4 bases and J gave up 4 bases, with 16 bases separating them. This CDR3 has 15 amino acids. Germline lookup yields CDR1 MNHEY and CDR2 SVGEGT. The CDR3: CASSWRLSEPTEAFF. The CDR3 region has the DNA TGTGCCAGCAGTTGGAGACTGTCGGAGCCCACTGAAGCTTTCTTT.

The V call is TRBV30, the J call TRBJ2-6, with D hard to call. CDR1 and CDR2 from the germline V gene are GTSNPN and SVGIG (reference sequence). Trimming shortened V by 0 bases and J by 0 bases, and 6 bases separated the two germline ends. The CDR3 contains 15 residues. CDR3: CAWSVRVSGANVLTF. The DNA for the CDR3 is TGTGCCTGGAGTGTACGCGTCTCTGGGGCCAACGTCCTGACTTTC.

In its sample, this clonotype was seen many times. The chain is built from TRBV7-2 and TRBJ2-7; 8 nucleotides align to TRBD2. The V and J ends lost 6 bases and 4 bases, in that order; junction bases with no gene match: 11. This CDR3 contains 15 residues. The germline V gene has CDR1 SGHTA and CDR2 FQGNSA. The CDR3: CASRLGESGSYEQYF. CDR3 nucleotide sequence: TGTGCCAGCAGACTGGGAGAGAGCGGGAGTTACGAGCAGTACTTC.

The gene calls are TRBV12-5 and TRBJ2-3, with 8 bases that match TRBD2. The CDR3 length is 16 residues. Unmatched junction bases numbered 8, after V lost 3 bases and J lost 3 bases. Germline V gene sequence: CDR1 LGHNT, CDR2 FRNRAP. CDR3 amino acids: CASGLQAGVNTDTQYF. As DNA, the CDR3 is TGTGCTAGTGGTTTACAAGCGGGAGTAAATACAGATACGCAGTATTTT.

At least ten counts were recorded for this clonotype. The V call is TRBV6-2 or TRBV6-3, the J call TRBJ2-7; 12 bases agree with TRBD2. This CDR3 spans 16 amino acids. The J segment lost 5 bases and the V segment lost 5 bases, leaving 10 bases of the junction unmatched. Germline CDR1 and CDR2: MNHEY and SVGEGT. The CDR3 reads CASSELTSGRRNEQYF. CDR3 coding DNA: TGTGCCAGCAGTGAGCTGACTAGCGGGAGAAGGAACGAGCAGTACTTC.

The table lists this clonotype with a few counts. The chain is built from TRBV20-1 and TRBJ2-7, with 14 positions matching TRBD2. CDR1 is DFQATT and CDR2 is SNEGSKA in the germline V gene (reference sequence). This CDR3 comprises 16 residues. V dropped 2 bases and J dropped 1; count of bases not matched to a gene: 4. CDR3 residues: CSARMGLAGVSYEQYF. The CDR3 DNA sequence: TGCAGTGCTAGAATGGGACTAGCGGGAGTGTCCTACGAGCAGTACTTC.

The gene calls are TRBV5-1 and TRBJ1-1; D unresolved. The germline V gene encodes CDR1 SGHRS and CDR2 YFSETQ. There are 14 residues in the CDR3. V was cut by 5 bases and J by 1 base, with 12 bases left in between. CDR3 nucleotide sequence: TGCGCCAGCAGGGTGGTTGATCAGAACACTGAAGCTTTCTTT. This encodes CASRVVDQNTEAFF.

CDR3 sequence reads: CSAQSGRLYEETQYF. DNA of the CDR3: TGCAGTGCCCAATCAGGGCGGCTCTACGAAGAGACCCAGTACTTC. The chain joins TRBV20-1 to TRBJ2-5; possible D gene TRBD1, 5 bases. Germline loops: CDR1 DFQATT, CDR2 SNEGSKA (reference sequence). The CDR3 runs to 15 residues. V lost 6 bases and J 3 bases, leaving 20 bases between the germline ends.

Concerning this clonotype: A much more abundant neighbour one base away suggests this may be a read error. This chain links TRBV12-3 or TRBV12-4 with TRBJ2-1, with 7 nucleotides matching TRBD1. Germline trimming cut 6 bases from V and 12 bases from J; bases unmatched to any gene: 5. This CDR3 has 11 amino acids. The CDR3, as DNA: TGTGCCAGCAGACAGGGACAGTCGCAGTTCTTC. Translated: CASRQGQSQFF.

This clonotype was seen ten or more times. This chain connects TRBV11-2 to TRBJ1-6; weak D call: TRBD1 (6 bases). The CDR3 runs 16 residues. Germline CDR1 and CDR2: SGHAT and FQNNGV. Trimming removed 4 bases at V and 7 bases at J, with 17 bases between. The CDR3 nucleotides read TGTGCCAGCAGCTATGTTGGGACAAGGGGGAATTCACCCCTCCACTTT. As protein: CASSYVGTRGNSPLHF.

This clonotype was counted many times. V gene TRBV7-9 combines with J gene TRBJ1-1; 8 nucleotides line up with TRBD1. The V and J ends lost 7 bases and 8 bases, in that order; junction bases with no gene match: 12. The CDR3 is 14 amino acids. Germline V lookup: CDR1 SEHNR, CDR2 FQNEAQ (reference sequence). The CDR3 spells CASTKTQGAVEAFF. The CDR3 DNA follows: TGTGCCAGCACAAAAACTCAGGGGGCCGTAGAAGCTTTCTTT.

A few counts support this clonotype. The rearrangement uses TRBV7-2 and TRBJ1-1, with D possibly TRBD1 on 5 matching bases. CDR1 is SGHTA, CDR2 FQGNSA, per germline. The CDR3 is 14 residues long. V lost 4 bases, J lost 5 bases, and 14 bases lay in between. The CDR3 sequence is CASSSMGGGTEAFF. CDR3 nucleotides: TGTGCCAGCAGCTCGATGGGGGGTGGGACTGAAGCTTTCTTT.

Ten or more counts support this clonotype. This chain links TRBV20-1 with TRBJ2-3; D might be TRBD2 (6 bases). Germline V CDR1 and CDR2: DFQATT, SNEGSKA (reference sequence). The V end lost 1 base, the J end lost 7 bases, and 9 bases lay between the germline ends. The CDR3 spans 12 residues. The CDR3 region is CSARAGENTQYF. The CDR3 nucleotides read TGCAGTGCTAGAGCGGGGGAGAATACGCAGTATTTT.